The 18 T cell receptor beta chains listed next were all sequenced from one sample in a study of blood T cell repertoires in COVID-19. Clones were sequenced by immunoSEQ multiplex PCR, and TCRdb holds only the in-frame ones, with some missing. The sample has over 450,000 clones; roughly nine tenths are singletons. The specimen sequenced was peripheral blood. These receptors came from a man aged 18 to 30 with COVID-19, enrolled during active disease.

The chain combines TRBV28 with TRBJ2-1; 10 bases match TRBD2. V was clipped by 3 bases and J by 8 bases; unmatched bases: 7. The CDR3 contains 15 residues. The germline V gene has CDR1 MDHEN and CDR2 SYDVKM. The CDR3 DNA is TGTGCCAGCAGTTTTGGCGGGACTAGCGACCATGAGCAGTTCTTC. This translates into CASSFGGTSDHEQFF.

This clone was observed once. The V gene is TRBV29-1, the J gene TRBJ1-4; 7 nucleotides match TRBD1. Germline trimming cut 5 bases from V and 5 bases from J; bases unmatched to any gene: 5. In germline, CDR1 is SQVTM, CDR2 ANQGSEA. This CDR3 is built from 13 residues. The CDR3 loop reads CSVTTGRNEKLFF. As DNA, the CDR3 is TGCAGCGTTACGACAGGGAGGAATGAAAAACTGTTTTTT.

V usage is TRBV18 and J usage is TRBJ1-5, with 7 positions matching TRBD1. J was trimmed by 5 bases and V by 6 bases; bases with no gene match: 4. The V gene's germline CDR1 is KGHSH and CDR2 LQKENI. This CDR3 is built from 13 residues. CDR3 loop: CASSGQGDQPQHF. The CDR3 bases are TGTGCCAGCTCCGGGCAGGGGGATCAGCCCCAGCATTTT. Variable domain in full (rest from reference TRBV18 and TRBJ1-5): NAGVMQNPRHLVRRRGQEARLRCSPMKGHSHVYWYRQLPEEGLKFMVYLQKENIIDESGMPKERFSAEFPKEGPSILRIQQVVRGDSAAYFCASSGQGDQPQHFGDGTRLSIL.

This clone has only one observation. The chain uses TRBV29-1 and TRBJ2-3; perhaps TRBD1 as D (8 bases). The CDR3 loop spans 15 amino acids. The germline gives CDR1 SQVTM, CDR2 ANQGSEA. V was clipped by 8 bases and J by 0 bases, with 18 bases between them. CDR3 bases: TGCAGCTTCAGACAGGGGACTACTAGCACAGATACGCAGTATTTT. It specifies CSFRQGTTSTDTQYF.

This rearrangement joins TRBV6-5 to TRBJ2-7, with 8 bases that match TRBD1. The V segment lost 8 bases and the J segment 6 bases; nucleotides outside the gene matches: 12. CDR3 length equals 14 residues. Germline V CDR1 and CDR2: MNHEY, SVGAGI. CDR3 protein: CASPFGQGNREQYF. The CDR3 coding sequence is TGTGCCAGCCCTTTTGGACAGGGCAACCGCGAGCAGTACTTC.

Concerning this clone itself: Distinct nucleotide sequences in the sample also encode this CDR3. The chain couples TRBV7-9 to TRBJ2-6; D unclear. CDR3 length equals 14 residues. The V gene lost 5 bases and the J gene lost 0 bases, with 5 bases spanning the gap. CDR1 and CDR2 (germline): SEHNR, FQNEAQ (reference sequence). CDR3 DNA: TGTGCCAGCAGCCCGGTCTCTGGGGCCAACGTCCTGACTTTC. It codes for CASSPVSGANVLTF.

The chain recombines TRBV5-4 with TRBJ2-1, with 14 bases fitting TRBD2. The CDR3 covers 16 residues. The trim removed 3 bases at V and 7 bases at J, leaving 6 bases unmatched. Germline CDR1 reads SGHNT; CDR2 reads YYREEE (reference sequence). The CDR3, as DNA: TGTGCCAGCAGCTCTAAGGGACTAGCGGGAGTTAATGAGCAGTTCTTC. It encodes CASSSKGLAGVNEQFF.

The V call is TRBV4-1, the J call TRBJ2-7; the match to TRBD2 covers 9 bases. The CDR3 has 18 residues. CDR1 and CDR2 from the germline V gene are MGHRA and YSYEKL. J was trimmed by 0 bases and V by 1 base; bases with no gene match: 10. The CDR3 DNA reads TGCGCCAGCAGCCAAGCCCCTCATCGACTAGCGGCCTCCTACGAGCAGTACTTC. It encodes CASSQAPHRLAASYEQYF.

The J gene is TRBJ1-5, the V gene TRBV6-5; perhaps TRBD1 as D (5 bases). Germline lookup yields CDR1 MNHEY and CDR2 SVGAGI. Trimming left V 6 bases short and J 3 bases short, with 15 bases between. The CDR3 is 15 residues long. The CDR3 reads CASSKFGQVNQPQHF. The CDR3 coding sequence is TGTGCCAGCAGCAAGTTCGGACAAGTCAATCAGCCCCAGCATTTT.

The CDR3 loop is CARSLSGSSYNEQFF. The CDR3 DNA reads as TGTGCCAGAAGCCTAAGCGGGAGTTCCTACAATGAGCAGTTCTTC. The chain employs TRBV5-3 and TRBJ2-1, with 8 bases matching TRBD2. TRBV5-3 is identified as an open reading frame with a role that is uncertain. V trimming: 4 bases; J trimming: 1 base; junction bases outside the gene matches: 4. There are 15 residues in the CDR3.

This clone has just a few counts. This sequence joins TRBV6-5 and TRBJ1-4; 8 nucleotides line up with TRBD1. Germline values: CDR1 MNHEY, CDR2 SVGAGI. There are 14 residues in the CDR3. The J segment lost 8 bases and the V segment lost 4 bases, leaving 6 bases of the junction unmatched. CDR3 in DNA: TGTGCCAGCAGTTTAGGACAGGGCCGGGAAAAACTGTTTTTT. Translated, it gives CASSLGQGREKLFF.

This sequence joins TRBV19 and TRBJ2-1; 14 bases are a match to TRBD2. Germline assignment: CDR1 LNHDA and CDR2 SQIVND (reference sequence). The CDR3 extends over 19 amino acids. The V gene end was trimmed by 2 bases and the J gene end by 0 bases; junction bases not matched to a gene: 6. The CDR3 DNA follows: TGTGCCAGTAGTATATCCCGACTAGCGGGAGGGGCCTCCTACAATGAGCAGTTCTTC. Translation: CASSISRLAGGASYNEQFF.

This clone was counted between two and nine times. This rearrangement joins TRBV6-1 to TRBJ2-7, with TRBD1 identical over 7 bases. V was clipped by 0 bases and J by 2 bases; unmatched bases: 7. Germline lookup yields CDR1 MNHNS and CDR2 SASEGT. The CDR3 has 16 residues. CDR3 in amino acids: CASSEAQDRQPYEQYF. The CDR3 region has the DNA TGTGCCAGCAGTGAAGCACAGGACAGGCAGCCCTACGAGCAGTACTTC.

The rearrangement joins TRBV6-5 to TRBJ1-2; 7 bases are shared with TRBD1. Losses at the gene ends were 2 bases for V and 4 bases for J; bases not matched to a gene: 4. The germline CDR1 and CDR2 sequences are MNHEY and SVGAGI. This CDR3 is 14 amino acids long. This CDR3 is CASSYGQGGYGYTF. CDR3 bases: TGTGCCAGCAGTTACGGGCAGGGGGGCTATGGCTACACCTTC.

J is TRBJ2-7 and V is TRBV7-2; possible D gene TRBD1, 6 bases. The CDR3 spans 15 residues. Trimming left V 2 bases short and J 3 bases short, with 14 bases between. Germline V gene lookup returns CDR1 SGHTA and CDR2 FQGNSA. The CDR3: CASSLIRGANYEQYF. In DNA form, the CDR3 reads TGTGCCAGCAGCTTAATCAGGGGAGCTAACTACGAGCAGTACTTC. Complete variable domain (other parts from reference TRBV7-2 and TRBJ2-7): GAGVSQSPSNKVTEKGKDVELRCDPISGHTALYWYRQSLGQGLEFLIYFQGNSAPDKSGLPSDRFSAERTGGSVSTLTIQRTQQEDSAVYLCASSLIRGANYEQYFGPGTRLTVT.

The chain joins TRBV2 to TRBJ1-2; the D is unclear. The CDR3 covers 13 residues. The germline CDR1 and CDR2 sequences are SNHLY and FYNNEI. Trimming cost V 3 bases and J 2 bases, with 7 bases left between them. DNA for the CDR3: TGTGCCAGCAGTGATCGGCGGAACTATGGCTACACCTTC. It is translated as CASSDRRNYGYTF.

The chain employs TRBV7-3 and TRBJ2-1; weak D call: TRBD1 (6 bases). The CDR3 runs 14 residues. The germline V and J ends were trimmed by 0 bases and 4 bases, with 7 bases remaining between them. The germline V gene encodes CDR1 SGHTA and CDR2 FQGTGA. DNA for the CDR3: TGTGCCAGCAGCTTAACAGGACAGTACAATGAGCAGTTCTTC. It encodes CASSLTGQYNEQFF.

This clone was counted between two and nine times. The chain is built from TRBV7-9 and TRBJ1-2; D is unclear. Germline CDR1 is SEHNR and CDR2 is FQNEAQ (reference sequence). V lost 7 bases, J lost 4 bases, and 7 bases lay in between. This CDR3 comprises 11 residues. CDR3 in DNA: TGTGCCAGCACCTCCGGCTATGGCTACACCTTC. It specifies CASTSGYGYTF.